What follows are 13 T cell receptor beta chains derived from one specimen sequenced in a study of radiotherapy plus CTLA-4 blockade in lung cancer. Produced via immunoSEQ multiplex PCR; TCRdb's table is partial and in-frame only. The table records roughly 130,000 clones, 70% to 90% of them present only once. The sequences come from peripheral blood, collected from a patient treated with radiotherapy plus ipilimumab. The receptors originated from a human donor with non-small cell lung cancer that progressed on radiotherapy plus ipilimumab.

This rearrangement joins TRBV29-1 to TRBJ2-1, with a tentative D call TRBD1 (6 bases). The CDR3 spans 15 residues. CDR1 is SQVTM and CDR2 is ANQGSEA in the germline V gene. Trimming shortened V by 3 bases and J by 6 bases, and 18 bases separated the two germline ends. The CDR3 protein is CSVDVGQGMFNEQFF. In DNA, the CDR3 is TGCAGCGTTGATGTGGGCCAGGGGATGTTCAATGAGCAGTTCTTC.

The gene calls are TRBV11-2 and TRBJ1-4; a possible D gene is TRBD1 (5 bases). The germline CDR1 and CDR2 sequences are SGHAT and FQNNGV. The V end lost 4 bases, the J end lost 4 bases, and 13 bases lay between the germline ends. This CDR3 region has 15 residues. CDR3 bases: TGTGCCAGCAGCTCCCCACAGGCCCGTAATGAAAAACTGTTTTTT. Translating it yields CASSSPQARNEKLFF.

Here the CDR3 reads CASSLAAGGKYNEQFF. The CDR3, as DNA: TGCGCCAGCAGCTTGGCCGCGGGGGGAAAGTACAATGAGCAGTTCTTC. This chain links TRBV5-1 with TRBJ2-1; TRBD2 agrees at 8 bases. CDR1 and CDR2 from the germline V gene are SGHRS and YFSETQ. The CDR3 loop spans 16 amino acids. J lost 4 bases, V lost 0 bases, and 6 bases had no gene match.

The gene calls are TRBV5-8 and TRBJ2-7; 8 bases align to TRBD2. The CDR3 contains 15 residues. Germline V CDR1 and CDR2: SGHTS, YDEGEE. V trimming: 2 bases; J trimming: 5 bases; junction bases outside the gene matches: 9. As DNA, the CDR3 is TGTGCCAGCAGCTTCTACCTGAGCGGGAGAAACGAGCAGTACTTC. Its protein is CASSFYLSGRNEQYF.

With respect to this clone: This specimen includes other DNA sequences encoding the same CDR3. In nucleotides, the CDR3 is TGTGCCAGCTCACCACTGGGCAATGAGCAGTTCTTC. Residues: CASSPLGNEQFF. The V call is TRBV18, the J call TRBJ2-1; D is ambiguous. Trimming removed 1 base from V and 6 bases from J, with 4 bases in between. The CDR3 contains 12 residues. The germline V gene encodes CDR1 KGHSH and CDR2 LQKENI.

The chain combines TRBV6-5 with TRBJ2-6; 7 bases agree with TRBD1. This CDR3 region has 14 residues. The ends lost 7 bases at V and 2 bases at J; junction bases unmatched: 2. Germline values: CDR1 MNHEY, CDR2 SVGAGI. DNA for the CDR3: TGTGCCAGCAACACAGGGGCTGGGGCCAACGTCCTGACTTTC. It specifies CASNTGAGANVLTF.

This chain's CDR3 is CAWSVLRGSRGYTF. In DNA form, the CDR3 reads TGTGCCTGGAGTGTACTTAGGGGGTCAAGAGGCTACACCTTC. The V and J genes are TRBV30 and TRBJ1-2, with D possibly TRBD1 on 6 matching bases. The V end lost 0 bases, the J end lost 8 bases, and 16 bases lay between the germline ends. CDR1 and CDR2 from the germline V gene are GTSNPN and SVGIG (reference sequence). The CDR3 has 14 amino acids.

The V gene is TRBV9, the J gene TRBJ2-3, with 12 bases aligning to TRBD2. This CDR3 has 18 amino acids. Germline loops: CDR1 SGDLS, CDR2 YYNGEE. V gave up 3 bases and J gave up 4 bases; unmatched junction bases: 12. CDR3 loop: CASSARLAGDSIADTQYF. The CDR3, as DNA: TGTGCCAGCAGCGCAAGACTAGCGGGAGATAGCATCGCAGATACGCAGTATTTT.

CDR3 amino acids: CASSKRRGTTEAFF. CDR3 nucleotide sequence: TGTGCCAGCAGCAAAAGAAGGGGGACCACTGAAGCTTTCTTT. V usage is TRBV21-1 and J usage is TRBJ1-1; TRBD1, the table's D call, lacks a check against the DNA. TRBV21-1 is an annotated pseudogene. CDR3 length equals 14 residues.

This clone showed up just a few times. The chain recombines TRBV6-6 with TRBJ2-2, with TRBD2 identical over 8 bases. Trimming at V came to 7 bases and at J to 7 bases, leaving 8 bases not matched to a gene. Per germline, CDR1 MNHNY and CDR2 SVGAGI (reference sequence). This CDR3 has 14 amino acids. CDR3: CASKPGLEGGELFF. The CDR3, as DNA: TGTGCCAGCAAGCCGGGACTAGAGGGCGGGGAGCTGTTTTTT.

This chain joins TRBV27 and TRBJ1-5; no firm D call. The CDR3 loop spans 13 amino acids. V was shortened by 6 bases and J by 6 bases, with 12 bases between the two germline ends. Per the germline V gene, CDR1 is MNHEY and CDR2 is SMNVEV (reference sequence). CDR3 nucleotide sequence: TGTGCCAGCAGCCGTAGGGATGGTCAGCCCCAGCATTTT. Amino acids: CASSRRDGQPQHF.

The chain recombines TRBV4-2 with TRBJ1-2; TRBD1 agrees at 7 bases. The germline CDR1 and CDR2 sequences are LGHNA and YNFKEQ. The CDR3 consists of 14 residues. V lost 2 bases, J lost 6 bases, and 6 bases stayed unmatched. The CDR3: CASSQRKGADGYTF. CDR3 bases: TGTGCCAGCAGCCAAAGAAAGGGGGCGGATGGCTACACCTTC.

The V call is TRBV4-1, the J call TRBJ2-1; no clear D gene. Looked up from germline, CDR1 is MGHRA and CDR2 is YSYEKL. V was cut by 4 bases and J by 10 bases, with 14 bases left in between. This CDR3 region has 13 residues. The CDR3 here is CASSRLGVGEQFF. The CDR3 DNA sequence: TGCGCCAGCAGCCGGCTGGGTGTGGGGGAGCAGTTCTTC.